Each of the 8 T cell receptor beta chains below was sequenced from the same sample in a study of CD8 T cells in ankylosing spondylitis. TCRdb fed the 5' RACE reads into MiXCR, producing one record per CDR3 protein. This table holds approximately 100,000 distinct CDR3 sequences, 24% found once. The sequencing input was synovial fluid, either unsorted or a sorted T cell fraction (not recorded which). These receptors were obtained from a male donor with ankylosing spondylitis.

The chain couples TRBV28 to TRBJ2-1, with TRBD1 identical over 7 bases. V dropped 5 bases and J dropped 8; count of bases not matched to a gene: 3. The CDR3 is 12 residues long. The germline V gene encodes CDR1 MDHEN and CDR2 SYDVKM. The CDR3 nucleotides are TGTGCCAGCAGTACAGGGGACGATGAGCAGTTCTTC. It translates to CASSTGDDEQFF. The full variable domain, rest sourced from reference TRBV28 and TRBJ2-1, is DVKVTQSSRYLVKRTGEKVFLECVQDMDHENMFWYRQDPGLGLRLIYFSYDVKMKEKGDIPEGYSVSREKKERFSLILESASTNQTSMYLCASSTGDDEQFFGPGTRLTVL.

This clonotype was detected only a few times. The chain recombines TRBV3-1 with TRBJ1-5; D is perhaps TRBD1 (6 bases). Germline V lookup: CDR1 LGHDT, CDR2 YNNKEL (reference sequence). V lost 1 base and J 6 bases, leaving 13 bases between the germline ends. The CDR3 loop spans 15 amino acids. The CDR3 region is CASSQGVQGGQPQHF. The CDR3 DNA sequence: TGTGCCAGCAGCCAAGGGGTACAGGGAGGTCAGCCCCAGCATTTT. Supplemented by reference TRBV3-1 and TRBJ1-5, the full variable domain reads DTAVSQTPKYLVTQMGNDKSIKCEQNLGHDTMYWYKQDSKKFLKIMFSYNNKELIINETVPNRFSPKSPDKAHLNLHINSLELGDSAVYFCASSQGVQGGQPQHFGDGTRLSIL.

The V gene is TRBV19, the J gene TRBJ1-5; D is unresolved. Trimming took off 5 bases at V and 0 bases at J, with 14 bases between the two ends. Germline-derived CDR1 and CDR2 are LNHDA and SQIVND (reference sequence). The CDR3 runs to 16 residues. CDR3 amino acids: CASSPPTSSSNQPQHF. The CDR3 nucleotides read TGTGCCAGTAGTCCACCGACAAGTTCTAGCAATCAGCCCCAGCATTTT.

This chain connects TRBV2 to TRBJ2-7; D perhaps matches TRBD2 (5 bases). The germline V and J ends were trimmed by 3 bases and 8 bases, with 11 bases remaining between them. Looked up from germline, CDR1 is SNHLY and CDR2 is FYNNEI. CDR3 length: 12 amino acids. The CDR3 coding sequence is TGTGCCAGCAGTGAGGGCGCTAGCCAGCAGTACTTC. This codes for CASSEGASQQYF.

This clonotype has more than one count but fewer than ten. The CDR3 here is CASRMTGFSGNTIYF. The CDR3, as DNA: TGTGCCAGTAGGATGACAGGTTTCTCTGGAAACACCATATATTTT. The rearrangement uses TRBV19 and TRBJ1-3, with D possibly being TRBD1 (6 bases). CDR1 and CDR2 (germline): LNHDA, SQIVND (reference sequence). The CDR3 runs to 15 residues. The germline V and J ends were trimmed by 6 bases and 0 bases, with 12 bases remaining between them.

This clonotype was found a few times. This chain links TRBV5-1 with TRBJ1-6; 7 bases fit TRBD1. V trimming: 4 bases; J trimming: 5 bases; junction bases outside the gene matches: 12. Germline CDR1 reads SGHRS; CDR2 reads YFSETQ. The CDR3 has 17 residues. The DNA for the CDR3 is TGCGCCAGCAGCCAACAACCGACAGGGACGGATAATTCACCCCTCCACTTT. Translation: CASSQQPTGTDNSPLHF.

The V call is TRBV2, the J call TRBJ2-5, with D unresolved. V lost 1 base to trimming and J lost 5 bases, with 11 bases between them. The germline V gene encodes CDR1 SNHLY and CDR2 FYNNEI. The CDR3 is made up of 14 amino acids. Here the CDR3 DNA reads TGTGCCAGCAGTGAAGTGGCTAGATTCGAGACCCAGTACTTC. This codes for CASSEVARFETQYF.

This clonotype was counted only a few times. The chain links TRBV27 to TRBJ2-5, with TRBD1 matching 9 bases. From germline, CDR1 is MNHEY and CDR2 SMNVEV (reference sequence). The CDR3 has 15 residues. V trimming: 6 bases; J trimming: 1 base; junction bases outside the gene matches: 6. The CDR3 is CASRVTGGLQETQYF. The DNA of the CDR3 is TGTGCCAGCAGGGTGACAGGGGGTCTCCAAGAGACCCAGTACTTC.